These 17 T cell receptor beta chains came from one sample sequenced in a study of blood T cell repertoires in COVID-19. Here immunoSEQ multiplex PCR was the method, and the copy in TCRdb shows in-frame clones only, minus some. The data show about 400,000 clones, 85% to 90% seen once. The sequenced material came from PBMCs or T cells enriched from blood (not recorded which). Source of these receptors: a woman in her 30s who had recovered from COVID-19.

This CDR3 reads CASWTGNQPQHF. CDR3 DNA sequence: TGTGCCAGCTGGACAGGGAATCAGCCCCAGCATTTT. The rearrangement links TRBV28 to TRBJ1-5, with TRBD1 matching over 8 bases. Trimming took 8 bases from V and 4 from J; bases not matched to a gene: 1. In germline, CDR1 is MDHEN, CDR2 SYDVKM. This CDR3 contains 12 residues.

This clone has only one observation. The V gene is TRBV6-5, the J gene TRBJ1-1; 7 nucleotides agree with TRBD1. The CDR3 totals 11 residues. Germline V gene sequence: CDR1 MNHEY, CDR2 SVGAGI. J was trimmed by 8 bases and V by 6 bases; bases with no gene match: 3. CDR3 coding DNA: TGTGCCAGCAGCCGGGGACAGGAAGCTTTCTTT. This codes for CASSRGQEAFF.

The chain combines TRBV20-1 with TRBJ1-2; D unclear. The CDR3 extends over 14 amino acids. Germline V gene data show CDR1 as DFQATT and CDR2 as SNEGSKA (reference sequence). V was cut by 3 bases and J by 4 bases, with 15 bases left in between. CDR3 bases: TGCAGTGCTAGTGCGGGGTTTCGGGTCTATGGCTACACCTTC. Translating it yields CSASAGFRVYGYTF.

V gene TRBV30 combines with J gene TRBJ1-3, with TRBD1 as a possible D gene (6 bases). V was trimmed by 0 bases and J by 3 bases, leaving 12 bases between them. Germline assignment: CDR1 GTSNPN and CDR2 SVGIG (reference sequence). The CDR3 has 15 amino acids. CDR3 loop: CAWSVQRGYGNTIYF. In DNA, the CDR3 is TGTGCCTGGAGTGTACAAAGGGGGTATGGAAACACCATATATTTT.

The chain couples TRBV5-8 to TRBJ1-2, with D tentatively TRBD1 (5 bases). V was trimmed by 7 bases and J by 2 bases, leaving 6 bases between them. Germline CDR1 SGHTS, CDR2 YDEGEE. CDR3 length: 11 amino acids. CDR3 in DNA: TGTGCCAGCGACAGAAACTATGGCTACACCTTC. Amino acids: CASDRNYGYTF. Using reference TRBV5-8 and TRBJ1-2 for the parts outside the CDR3, the full variable domain is EAGVTQSPTHLIKTRGQQATLRCSPISGHTSVYWYQQALGLGLQFLLWYDEGEERNRGNFPPRFSGRQFPNYSSELNVNALELEDSALYLCASDRNYGYTFGSGTRLTVV.

The rearrangement links TRBV5-1 to TRBJ1-1; 8 bases are a match to TRBD1. Germline assignment: CDR1 SGHRS and CDR2 YFSETQ. The V gene end was trimmed by 3 bases and the J gene end by 5 bases; junction bases not matched to a gene: 6. The CDR3 runs to 14 residues. Written as DNA, the CDR3 is TGCGCCAGCAGCTCCCAAGGACAGGGTACTGAAGCTTTCTTT. Its translation is CASSSQGQGTEAFF.

The CDR3 spells CAWSPSSKQGNNEKLFF. The DNA of the CDR3 is TGTGCCTGGAGCCCCAGCTCCAAACAGGGAAATAATGAAAAACTGTTTTTT. The J gene is TRBJ1-4, the V gene TRBV30, with a possible D match to TRBD1 (6 bases). CDR3 length equals 17 residues. Germline loops: CDR1 GTSNPN, CDR2 SVGIG (reference sequence). V dropped 3 bases and J dropped 4 bases, with 21 bases sitting between them.

The chain joins TRBV28 to TRBJ1-2; TRBD1 matches 7 bases. The germline CDR1 and CDR2 sequences are MDHEN and SYDVKM. The CDR3 loop spans 14 amino acids. Unmatched junction bases numbered 7, after V lost 3 bases and J lost 6 bases. CDR3 DNA: TGTGCCAGCAGTTTCCCGGGGACAGCCCATGGCTACACCTTC. Its translation is CASSFPGTAHGYTF.

The rearrangement uses TRBV27 and TRBJ1-5, with D tentatively TRBD1 (5 bases). The CDR3 is 15 amino acids. Looked up from germline, CDR1 is MNHEY and CDR2 is SMNVEV (reference sequence). V was cut by 3 bases and J by 6 bases, with 15 bases left in between. As DNA, the CDR3 is TGTGCCAGCAGTTTCTGGGGGGATCTCAGTCAGCCCCAGCATTTT. This translates into CASSFWGDLSQPQHF.

The V and J genes are TRBV30 and TRBJ1-4; D remains unclear. This CDR3 is 13 amino acids long. Germline CDR1 and CDR2: GTSNPN and SVGIG (reference sequence). Trimming took off 0 bases at V and 11 bases at J, with 13 bases between the two ends. In DNA, the CDR3 is TGTGCCTGGAGTGTACGGTATGAGTACAAACTGTTTTTT. Amino acids: CAWSVRYEYKLFF.

This chain links TRBV18 with TRBJ1-1; possibly TRBD1 for D (6 bases). Deletions cut 3 bases from V and 5 bases from J, with 13 bases between. Germline CDR1 reads KGHSH; CDR2 reads LQKENI. This CDR3 region has 14 residues. The CDR3 loop reads CASSPQGTWTEAFF. The CDR3 nucleotides read TGTGCCAGCTCACCTCAAGGGACATGGACTGAAGCTTTCTTT.

This clone was seen only a few times. The gene calls are TRBV28 and TRBJ2-1; 9 bases fit TRBD2. With 9 bases clipped from V and 9 bases from J, the junction kept 9 bases outside the gene matches. Germline CDR1 reads MDHEN; CDR2 reads SYDVKM. The CDR3 extends over 13 amino acids. In nucleotides, the CDR3 is TGTGCCAGTCGCGAAGCGGGAGGCTTTGAGCAGTTCTTC. It specifies CASREAGGFEQFF.

The rearrangement joins TRBV6-4 to TRBJ2-5; TRBD2 matches at 8 bases. With 4 bases clipped from V and 4 bases from J, the junction kept 5 bases outside the gene matches. The germline V gene has CDR1 MRHNA and CDR2 SNTAGT. The CDR3 consists of 14 residues. CDR3 residues: CASSVNGRGETQYF. The CDR3 region has the DNA TGTGCCAGCAGTGTGAACGGGAGGGGAGAGACCCAGTACTTC.

A remark on this clone: The same CDR3 also results from other DNA sequences found in this sample. The V gene is TRBV28, the J gene TRBJ1-5; D is uncertain. The CDR3 is made up of 12 amino acids. The V end was cut by 2 bases, the J end by 7 bases, with 6 bases between. CDR1 and CDR2 (germline): MDHEN, SYDVKM. The CDR3 here is CASSLLRQPQHF. Written as DNA, the CDR3 is TGTGCCAGCAGTTTACTGCGACAGCCCCAGCATTTT.

The count of this clone is one. V is TRBV15 and J is TRBJ2-2; 11 bases map to TRBD1. V was clipped by 1 base and J by 7 bases; unmatched bases: 8. The CDR3 covers 17 residues. Germline values: CDR1 LNHNV, CDR2 YYDKDF (reference sequence). The CDR3 loop reads CATSRVSDRGLRGELFF. In DNA, the CDR3 is TGTGCCACCAGCAGAGTCTCGGACAGGGGGCTTCGCGGGGAGCTGTTTTTT.

This chain connects TRBV7-2 to TRBJ2-7; 7 bases fit TRBD2. This CDR3 spans 13 amino acids. V lost 3 bases and J lost 2; bases outside the gene matches: 1. From germline, CDR1 is SGHTA and CDR2 FQGNSA. In DNA form, the CDR3 reads TGTGCCAGCAGCTTCCTAGCGGCCTACGAGCAGTACTTC. It specifies CASSFLAAYEQYF. The whole variable domain, remainder taken from reference TRBV7-2 and TRBJ2-7, is GAGVSQSPSNKVTEKGKDVELRCDPISGHTALYWYRQSLGQGLEFLIYFQGNSAPDKSGLPSDRFSAERTGGSVSTLTIQRTQQEDSAVYLCASSFLAAYEQYFGPGTRLTVT.

This chain joins TRBV5-8 and TRBJ2-7, with 9 bases lining up with TRBD1. This CDR3 is 15 amino acids long. J gave up 3 bases and V 3 bases, and 7 bases lay outside the gene matches. Germline V gives CDR1 SGHTS, CDR2 YDEGEE. The CDR3 protein is CASSSGQGNFYEQYF. Here the CDR3 DNA reads TGTGCCAGCAGCTCAGGACAGGGGAATTTCTACGAGCAGTACTTC.